These 27 T cell receptor beta chains were sequenced from one sample in a study of CD8 T cells in ankylosing spondylitis. Each CDR3 protein is one row after TCRdb ran MiXCR on the 5' RACE reads. In the table there are about 100,000 distinct CDR3 sequences, about 8% of which are singletons. The sample was blood, either unsorted or a sorted T cell fraction (not recorded which). These receptors were taken from a male donor with ankylosing spondylitis or in good health (not recorded which).

V usage is TRBV7-2 and J usage is TRBJ2-4; D unclear. This CDR3 is built from 16 residues. CDR1 is SGHTA and CDR2 is FQGNSA in the germline V gene. Trimming removed 2 bases from V and 0 bases from J, with 11 bases in between. The CDR3 sequence: CASSLTQSIAKNIQYF. The CDR3 DNA reads TGTGCCAGCAGCTTAACCCAGAGTATAGCCAAAAACATTCAGTACTTC.

The chain has TRBV6-1 and TRBJ2-1; TRBD2 matches 8 bases. Per germline, CDR1 MNHNS and CDR2 SASEGT. The V and J ends lost 6 bases and 8 bases, in that order; junction bases with no gene match: 18. CDR3 size: 17 residues. The CDR3, as DNA: TGTGCCAGCAGAAGCGCGGGAGGCGGGGGTATGTTCGATGAGCAGTTCTTC. Encoded protein: CASRSAGGGGMFDEQFF.

This clonotype was seen repeatedly, ten times or more. This rearrangement joins TRBV6-2 or TRBV6-3 to TRBJ2-7; D call uncertain. V lost 6 bases to trimming and J lost 4 bases, with 7 bases between them. Germline V gene data show CDR1 as MNHEY and CDR2 as SVGEGT. The CDR3 is 11 amino acids. CDR3: CASSQSYEQYF. The DNA of the CDR3 is TGTGCCAGCAGCCAATCTTACGAGCAGTACTTC.

This clonotype has ten or more counts. V usage is TRBV12-3 or TRBV12-4 and J usage is TRBJ1-6; D unresolved. The germline V and J ends were trimmed by 4 bases and 10 bases, with 11 bases remaining between them. The CDR3 is 13 amino acids. CDR3 nucleotide sequence: TGTGCCAGCAGTTCTGGCAGTTTCTCACCCCTCCACTTT. Translated: CASSSGSFSPLHF.

In its sample, this clonotype was seen many times. The V gene is TRBV7-2, the J gene TRBJ2-7; no clear D. Germline V gene data show CDR1 as SGHTA and CDR2 as FQGNSA. Trimming removed 3 bases at V and 2 bases at J, with 8 bases between. The CDR3 covers 13 residues. The CDR3 here is CASSFYRTYEQYF. CDR3 sequence (DNA): TGTGCCAGCAGCTTTTATCGGACCTACGAGCAGTACTTC.

This clonotype was seen repeatedly, ten times or more. This chain links TRBV27 with TRBJ2-7, with 9 bases that match TRBD1. There are 14 residues in the CDR3. V was pared by 8 bases and J by 0 bases, with 5 bases of the junction left unmatched. The germline V gene has CDR1 MNHEY and CDR2 SMNVEV (reference sequence). The CDR3 nucleotides are TGTGCCAGCGGACAGGGGTCAAGCTCCTACGAGCAGTACTTC. Residues: CASGQGSSSYEQYF.

Ten or more counts support this clonotype. The J gene is TRBJ2-1, the V gene TRBV9; D remains ambiguous. Trimming took off 1 base at V and 0 bases at J, with 8 bases between the two ends. The CDR3 contains 15 residues. In germline, CDR1 is SGDLS, CDR2 YYNGEE. CDR3 amino acids: CASSVSVSSYNEQFF. CDR3 bases: TGTGCCAGCAGCGTAAGCGTTTCCTCCTACAATGAGCAGTTCTTC.

This clonotype was observed at least ten times. The gene calls are TRBV11-2 and TRBJ2-1; the match to TRBD2 covers 11 bases. Germline lookup yields CDR1 SGHAT and CDR2 FQNNGV. V trimming: 5 bases; J trimming: 8 bases; junction bases outside the gene matches: 11. This CDR3 comprises 16 residues. The CDR3 reads CASSPRATSGVYEQFF. As DNA, the CDR3 is TGTGCCAGCAGCCCCCGAGCGACTAGCGGGGTGTATGAGCAGTTCTTC.

There are a few counts of this clonotype. The gene calls are TRBV7-2 and TRBJ2-5; D unclear. This CDR3 is built from 12 residues. CDR1 is SGHTA and CDR2 is FQGNSA in the germline V gene. The V and J ends lost 8 bases and 5 bases respectively, with 12 bases between them. Here the CDR3 DNA reads TGTGCCAGCGGACCCGGGCGGGAGACCCAGTACTTC. Protein: CASGPGRETQYF.

The sample holds many counts of this clonotype. The chain uses TRBV11-2 and TRBJ2-1; D is possibly TRBD2 (5 bases). Trimming shortened V by 1 base and J by 8 bases, and 15 bases separated the two germline ends. This CDR3 has 15 residues. Germline CDR1 reads SGHAT; CDR2 reads FQNNGV. The CDR3 sequence: CASSLGGGSGDEQFF. CDR3 DNA sequence: TGTGCCAGCAGCTTAGGCGGAGGATCAGGCGATGAGCAGTTCTTC.

This clonotype was found a few times. The chain links TRBV29-1 to TRBJ1-2; D is unresolved. The CDR3 is made up of 13 amino acids. The germline V gene encodes CDR1 SQVTM and CDR2 ANQGSEA. The ends were cut back, 4 bases at V and 8 bases at J, with 17 bases in the middle. The CDR3 here is CSVGAVGKGGYTF. The CDR3 DNA is TGCAGCGTTGGGGCCGTGGGCAAGGGAGGCTACACCTTC.

This clonotype was found many times. J is TRBJ1-2 and V is TRBV29-1; maybe TRBD1 (5 bases). This CDR3 is built from 14 residues. CDR1 SQVTM and CDR2 ANQGSEA come from the germline V gene. Trimming pared 0 bases from V and 3 bases from J, leaving 11 bases between. CDR3 protein: CSVEEEEGYYGYTF. CDR3 sequence (DNA): TGCAGCGTTGAAGAAGAGGAGGGGTACTATGGCTACACCTTC.

This clonotype was seen at least ten times. CDR3 region: CASSQDREDRGNEKLFF. For the CDR3, the DNA is TGCGCCAGCAGCCAAGATCGCGAAGACAGGGGTAACGAAAAACTGTTTTTT. The chain employs TRBV4-1 and TRBJ1-4; 8 bases are shared with TRBD1. There are 17 residues in the CDR3. J lost 8 bases, V lost 0 bases, and 11 bases had no gene match. The germline V gene encodes CDR1 MGHRA and CDR2 YSYEKL.

Ten or more counts support this clonotype. V usage is TRBV4-2 and J usage is TRBJ1-5; 9 nucleotides line up with TRBD1. The J segment lost 2 bases and the V segment lost 2 bases, leaving 10 bases of the junction unmatched. The CDR3 consists of 18 residues. The germline V gene has CDR1 LGHNA and CDR2 YNFKEQ. The CDR3 here is CASSQTPGTGWGNQPQHF. In DNA, the CDR3 is TGTGCCAGCAGCCAAACGCCAGGGACAGGGTGGGGCAATCAGCCCCAGCATTTT.

This clonotype was observed at least ten times. The chain combines TRBV12-3 or TRBV12-4 with TRBJ2-1; D call uncertain. This CDR3 has 13 amino acids. Trimming removed 2 bases at V and 6 bases at J, with 8 bases between. CDR3 DNA sequence: TGTGCCAGCAGTTTATCGTACAGCAATGAGCAGTTCTTC. This translates into CASSLSYSNEQFF.

This clonotype has more than one count but fewer than ten. V usage is TRBV29-1 and J usage is TRBJ2-5; 7 positions agree with TRBD2. The CDR3 runs to 14 residues. With V trimmed by 6 bases and J by 6 bases, 13 bases remained unmatched. Germline V CDR1 and CDR2: SQVTM, ANQGSEA. CDR3 in amino acids: CSVSLGRAGQTQYF. DNA for the CDR3: TGCAGCGTCTCTCTGGGGAGGGCCGGTCAGACCCAGTACTTC.

In its sample, this clonotype was seen many times. This sequence joins TRBV6-5 and TRBJ2-7; D is perhaps TRBD1 (5 bases). Germline V gene data show CDR1 as MNHEY and CDR2 as SVGAGI. V was trimmed by 3 bases and J by 2 bases, leaving 11 bases between them. The length of the CDR3 is 14 residues. As DNA, the CDR3 is TGTGCCAGCAGTTATGTCAGGGCGGCCTACGAGCAGTACTTC. Encoded protein: CASSYVRAAYEQYF.

This clonotype was observed at least ten times. The chain is built from TRBV24-1 and TRBJ1-4; the match to TRBD1 covers 9 bases. The CDR3 is 15 amino acids. After removal of 8 bases from V and 0 bases from J, the junction contained 3 bases not matched to a gene. The germline gives CDR1 KGHDR, CDR2 SFDVKD. The CDR3 loop reads CATTGQGPTNEKLFF. The CDR3, as DNA: TGTGCCACCACGGGACAGGGACCAACTAATGAAAAACTGTTTTTT.

This clonotype turned up a few times. The rearrangement joins TRBV5-4 to TRBJ1-1, with TRBD1 identical over 8 bases. After removal of 3 bases from V and 3 bases from J, the junction contained 7 bases not matched to a gene. Germline CDR1 is SGHNT and CDR2 is YYREEE (reference sequence). The CDR3 consists of 15 residues. The CDR3 region is CASSSNRGADTEAFF. DNA for the CDR3: TGTGCCAGCAGCTCGAACAGGGGGGCGGACACTGAAGCTTTCTTT.

This clonotype was seen more than once but under ten times. The chain carries TRBV5-1 and TRBJ2-5; D gene uncertain. The CDR3 is 12 amino acids. Germline V gene sequence: CDR1 SGHRS, CDR2 YFSETQ. V lost 5 bases to trimming and J lost 5 bases, with 10 bases between them. CDR3 bases: TGCGCCAGCAGGCCAGGAACTGAGACCCAGTACTTC. This codes for CASRPGTETQYF.

The sample holds many counts of this clonotype. The gene calls are TRBV18 and TRBJ2-1; no firm D call. Germline V CDR1 and CDR2: KGHSH, LQKENI. Trimming removed 5 bases at V and 8 bases at J, with 10 bases between. The CDR3 totals 12 residues. DNA of the CDR3: TGTGCCAGCTCAAAAATGGAATATGAGCAGTTCTTC. Translation: CASSKMEYEQFF.

This clonotype was seen repeatedly, ten times or more. The chain recombines TRBV12-3 or TRBV12-4 with TRBJ2-7; the D is unclear. Trimming removed 3 bases at V and 6 bases at J, with 15 bases between. The CDR3 runs 14 residues. CDR3 amino acids: CASSFFGRSREQYF. The CDR3 nucleotides read TGTGCCAGCAGTTTCTTTGGCAGGTCCCGCGAGCAGTACTTC.

The CDR3 DNA reads as TGTGCCAGCAGCTTCGTGGGAGGGACCCAGTACTTC. Residues: CASSFVGGTQYF. This chain links TRBV7-8 with TRBJ2-5; possibly TRBD2 for D (6 bases). Germline lookup yields CDR1 SGHVS and CDR2 FQNEAQ. This CDR3 spans 12 amino acids. V lost 3 bases and J 7 bases, leaving 9 bases between the germline ends.

This clonotype was recorded many times. V usage is TRBV7-2 and J usage is TRBJ2-1; no firm D call. Trimming took 3 bases from V and 3 from J, leaving 6 bases between them. The CDR3 loop spans 13 amino acids. Germline V gene sequence: CDR1 SGHTA, CDR2 FQGNSA. CDR3 sequence (DNA): TGTGCCAGCAGCTTTGCGGTCTACAATGAGCAGTTCTTC. It yields the protein CASSFAVYNEQFF.

At least ten counts were recorded for this clonotype. CDR3 DNA sequence: TGTGCCAGCGGACCTCTTTTCGGGAGTTCCTACAATGAGCAGTTCTTC. It is translated as CASGPLFGSSYNEQFF. V is TRBV7-9 and J is TRBJ2-1, with a possible D match to TRBD2 (6 bases). The CDR3 sequence is 16 residues long. CDR1 is SEHNR and CDR2 is FQNEAQ in the germline V gene (reference sequence). V gave up 8 bases and J gave up 1 base, with 18 bases separating them.

The table lists this clonotype with many counts. The chain couples TRBV4-2 to TRBJ2-7, with TRBD2 matching over 14 bases. Germline CDR1 is LGHNA and CDR2 is YNFKEQ. Germline trimming cut 1 base from V and 1 base from J; bases unmatched to any gene: 6. The CDR3 is 18 residues long. This CDR3 reads CASSQAGTSGSLSYEQYF. CDR3 coding DNA: TGTGCCAGCAGCCAAGCCGGGACTAGCGGGAGTTTGTCCTACGAGCAGTACTTC.

This clonotype appeared a few times. This sequence joins TRBV5-5 and TRBJ1-1, with D tentatively TRBD1 (5 bases). V was shortened by 3 bases and J by 8 bases, with 17 bases between the two germline ends. Germline CDR1 reads SGHKS; CDR2 reads YYEKEE (reference sequence). CDR3 length: 14 amino acids. Written as DNA, the CDR3 is TGTGCCAGCAGCTCCGGGACGGCGTGGTTAGAAGCTTTCTTT. It translates to CASSSGTAWLEAFF.